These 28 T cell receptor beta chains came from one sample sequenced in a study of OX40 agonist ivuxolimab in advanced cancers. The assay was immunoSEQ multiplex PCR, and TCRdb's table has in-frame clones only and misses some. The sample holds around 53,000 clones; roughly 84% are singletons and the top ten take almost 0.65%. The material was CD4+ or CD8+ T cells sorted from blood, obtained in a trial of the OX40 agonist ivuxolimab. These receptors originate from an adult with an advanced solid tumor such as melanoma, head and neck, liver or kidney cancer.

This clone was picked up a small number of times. CDR3 in DNA: TGTGCCACCCTACAGGGTAAAGACTATGGCTACACCTTC. It encodes CATLQGKDYGYTF. V is TRBV21-1 and J is TRBJ1-2; TRBD1 is the table's D call and was not checked against the DNA. TRBV21-1 is labeled a pseudogene. The CDR3 spans 13 residues.

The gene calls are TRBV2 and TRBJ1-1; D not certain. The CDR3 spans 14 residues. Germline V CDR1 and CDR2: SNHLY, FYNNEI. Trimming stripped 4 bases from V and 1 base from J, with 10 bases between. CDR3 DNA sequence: TGTGCCAGCAGTGTTGACGGAAGGAACACTGAAGCTTTCTTT. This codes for CASSVDGRNTEAFF.

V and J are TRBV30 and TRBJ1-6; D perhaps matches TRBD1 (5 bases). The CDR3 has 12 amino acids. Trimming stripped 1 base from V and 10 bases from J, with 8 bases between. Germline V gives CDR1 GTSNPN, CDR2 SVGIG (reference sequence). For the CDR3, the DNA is TGTGCCTGGAGTGGGGGGGACTCACCCCTCCACTTT. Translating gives CAWSGGDSPLHF.

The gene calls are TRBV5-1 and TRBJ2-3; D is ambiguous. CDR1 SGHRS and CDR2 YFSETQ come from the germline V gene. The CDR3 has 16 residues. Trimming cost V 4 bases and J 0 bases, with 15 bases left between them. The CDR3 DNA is TGCGCCAGCAGCCAAGGAGACACCGTCAGCACAGATACGCAGTATTTT. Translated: CASSQGDTVSTDTQYF.

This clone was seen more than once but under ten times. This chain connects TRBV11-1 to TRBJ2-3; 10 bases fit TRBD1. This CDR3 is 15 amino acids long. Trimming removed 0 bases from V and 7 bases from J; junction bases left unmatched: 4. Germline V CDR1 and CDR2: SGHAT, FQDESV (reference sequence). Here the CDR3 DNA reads TGTGCCAGCAGCTTAGCGGGACAGGGGTATAATACGCAGTATTTT. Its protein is CASSLAGQGYNTQYF.

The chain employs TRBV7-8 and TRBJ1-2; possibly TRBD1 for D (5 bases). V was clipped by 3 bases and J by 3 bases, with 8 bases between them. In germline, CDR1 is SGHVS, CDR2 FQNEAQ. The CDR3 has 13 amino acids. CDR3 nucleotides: TGTGCCAGCAGCTTGGGGGAGCACTATGGCTACACCTTC. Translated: CASSLGEHYGYTF.

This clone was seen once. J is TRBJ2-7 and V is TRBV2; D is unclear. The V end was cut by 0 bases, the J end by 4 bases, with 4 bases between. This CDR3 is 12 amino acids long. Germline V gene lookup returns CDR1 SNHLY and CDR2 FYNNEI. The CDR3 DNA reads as TGTGCCAGCAGTGAAGCGGGTTACGAGCAGTACTTC. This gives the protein CASSEAGYEQYF.

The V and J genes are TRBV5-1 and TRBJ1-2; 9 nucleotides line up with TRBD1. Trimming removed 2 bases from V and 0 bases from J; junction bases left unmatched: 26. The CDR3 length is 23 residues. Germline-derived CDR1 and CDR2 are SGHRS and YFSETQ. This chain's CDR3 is CASSFGGEGQGNIPYKTNYGYTF. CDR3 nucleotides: TGCGCCAGCAGCTTCGGAGGAGAGGGACAGGGAAATATACCATATAAAACTAACTATGGCTACACCTTC.

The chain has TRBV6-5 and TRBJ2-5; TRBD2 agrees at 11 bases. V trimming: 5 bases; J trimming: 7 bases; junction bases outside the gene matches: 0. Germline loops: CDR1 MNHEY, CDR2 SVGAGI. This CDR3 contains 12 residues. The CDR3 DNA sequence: TGTGCCAGCAGTACTAGCGGGGGGACCCAGTACTTC. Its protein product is CASSTSGGTQYF.

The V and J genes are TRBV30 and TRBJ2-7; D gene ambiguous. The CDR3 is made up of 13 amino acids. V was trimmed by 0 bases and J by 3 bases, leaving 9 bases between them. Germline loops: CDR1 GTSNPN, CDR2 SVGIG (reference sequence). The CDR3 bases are TGTGCCTGGAGTGTAGTCCAGGACTACGAGCAGTACTTC. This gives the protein CAWSVVQDYEQYF.

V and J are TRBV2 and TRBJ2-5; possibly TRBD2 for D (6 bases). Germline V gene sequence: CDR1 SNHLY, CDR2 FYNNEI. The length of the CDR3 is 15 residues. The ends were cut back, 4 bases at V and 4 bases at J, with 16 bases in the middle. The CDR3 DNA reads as TGTGCCAGCAGTGTAACGGTCGGGCGGGGAGAGACCCAGTACTTC. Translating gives CASSVTVGRGETQYF.

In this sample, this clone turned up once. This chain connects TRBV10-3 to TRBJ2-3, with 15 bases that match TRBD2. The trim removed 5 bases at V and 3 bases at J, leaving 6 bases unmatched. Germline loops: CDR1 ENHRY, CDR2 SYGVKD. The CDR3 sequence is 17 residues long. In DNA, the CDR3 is TGTGCCATCAGTCGGTCGGGGACTAGCGGGAGGACAGATACGCAGTATTTT. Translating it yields CAISRSGTSGRTDTQYF.

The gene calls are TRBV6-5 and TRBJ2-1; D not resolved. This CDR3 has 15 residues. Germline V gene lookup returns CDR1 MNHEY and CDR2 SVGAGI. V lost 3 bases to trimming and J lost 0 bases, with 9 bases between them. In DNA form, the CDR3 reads TGTGCCAGCAGTTATGGGATGAGCTCCTACAATGAGCAGTTCTTC. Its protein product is CASSYGMSSYNEQFF.

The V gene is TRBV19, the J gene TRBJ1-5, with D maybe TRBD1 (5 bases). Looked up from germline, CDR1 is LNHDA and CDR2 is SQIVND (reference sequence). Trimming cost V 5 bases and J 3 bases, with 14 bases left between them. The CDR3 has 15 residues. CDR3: CASSELQGNNQPQHF. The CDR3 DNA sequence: TGTGCCAGTAGTGAACTTCAGGGCAACAATCAGCCCCAGCATTTT.

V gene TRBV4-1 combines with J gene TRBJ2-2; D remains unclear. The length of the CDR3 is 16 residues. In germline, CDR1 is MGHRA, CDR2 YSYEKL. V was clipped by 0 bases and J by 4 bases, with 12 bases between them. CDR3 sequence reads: CASSQDIAGSTGELFF. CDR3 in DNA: TGCGCCAGCAGCCAAGATATCGCAGGAAGCACCGGGGAGCTGTTTTTT.

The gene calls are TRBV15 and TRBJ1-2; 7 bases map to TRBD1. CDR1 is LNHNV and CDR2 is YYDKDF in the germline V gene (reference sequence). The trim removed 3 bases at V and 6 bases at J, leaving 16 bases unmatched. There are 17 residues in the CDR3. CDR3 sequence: CATSRAYPARGFNGYTF. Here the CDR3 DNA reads TGTGCCACCAGCAGGGCATACCCCGCCAGGGGGTTCAATGGCTACACCTTC.

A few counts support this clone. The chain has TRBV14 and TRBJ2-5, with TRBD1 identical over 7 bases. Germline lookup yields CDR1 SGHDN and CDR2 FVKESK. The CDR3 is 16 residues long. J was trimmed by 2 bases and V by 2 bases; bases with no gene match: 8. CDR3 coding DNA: TGTGCCAGCAGCCAACTCCGGGGACAGTCACAAGAGACCCAGTACTTC. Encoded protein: CASSQLRGQSQETQYF.

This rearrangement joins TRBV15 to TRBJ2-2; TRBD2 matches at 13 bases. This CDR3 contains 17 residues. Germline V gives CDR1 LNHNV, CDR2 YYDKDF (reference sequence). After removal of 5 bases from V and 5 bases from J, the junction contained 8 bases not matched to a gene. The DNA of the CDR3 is TGTGCCACCAGCCGTCCGCGGGGACTAGCGGGGACCGGGGAGCTGTTTTTT. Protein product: CATSRPRGLAGTGELFF.

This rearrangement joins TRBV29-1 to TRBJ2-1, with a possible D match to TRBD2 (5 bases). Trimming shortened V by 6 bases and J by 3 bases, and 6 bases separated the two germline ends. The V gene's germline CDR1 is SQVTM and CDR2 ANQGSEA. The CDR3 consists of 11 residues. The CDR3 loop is CSVTSYNEQFF. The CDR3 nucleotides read TGCAGCGTAACTAGCTACAATGAGCAGTTCTTC.

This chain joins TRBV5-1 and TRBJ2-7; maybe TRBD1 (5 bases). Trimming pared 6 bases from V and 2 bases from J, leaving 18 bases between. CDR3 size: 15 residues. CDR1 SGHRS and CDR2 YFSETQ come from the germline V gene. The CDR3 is CASIPGRQQPYEQYF. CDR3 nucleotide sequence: TGCGCCAGCATTCCAGGTAGACAGCAACCCTACGAGCAGTACTTC.

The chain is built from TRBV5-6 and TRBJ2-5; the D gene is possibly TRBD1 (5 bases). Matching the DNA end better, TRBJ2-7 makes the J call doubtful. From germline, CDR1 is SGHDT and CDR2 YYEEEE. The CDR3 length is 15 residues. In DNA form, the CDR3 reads TGTGCCAGCAGCGGGGCTGTGCTCCTCCGGTACGAGCAGTACTTC. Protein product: CASSGAVLLRYEQYF.

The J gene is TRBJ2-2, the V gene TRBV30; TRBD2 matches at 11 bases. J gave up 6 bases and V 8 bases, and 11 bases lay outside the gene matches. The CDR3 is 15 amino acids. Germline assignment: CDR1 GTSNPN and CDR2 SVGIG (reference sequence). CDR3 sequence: CAGPLAGGDPGELFF. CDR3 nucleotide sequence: TGTGCCGGCCCCCTAGCGGGGGGCGACCCCGGGGAGCTGTTTTTT.

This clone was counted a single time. The CDR3 DNA reads as TGTGCCATCAGTGAGTCGGCGTCTGGGAATGAAAAACTGTTTTTT. This gives the protein CAISESASGNEKLFF. The J gene is TRBJ1-4, the V gene TRBV10-3; no reliable D call. Germline V gene lookup returns CDR1 ENHRY and CDR2 SYGVKD. The CDR3 runs to 15 residues. V was cut by 0 bases and J by 5 bases, with 10 bases left in between.

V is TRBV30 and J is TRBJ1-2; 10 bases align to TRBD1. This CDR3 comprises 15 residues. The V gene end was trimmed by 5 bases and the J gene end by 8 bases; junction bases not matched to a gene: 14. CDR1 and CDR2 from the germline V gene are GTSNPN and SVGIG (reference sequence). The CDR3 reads CAWGTGASSFRGYTF. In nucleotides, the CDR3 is TGTGCCTGGGGGACAGGGGCCTCGAGTTTTCGGGGCTACACCTTC.

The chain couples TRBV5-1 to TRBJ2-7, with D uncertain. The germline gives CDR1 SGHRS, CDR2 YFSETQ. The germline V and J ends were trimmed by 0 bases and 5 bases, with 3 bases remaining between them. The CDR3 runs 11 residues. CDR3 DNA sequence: TGCGCCAGCAGCTTGGAACACGAGCAGTACTTC. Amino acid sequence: CASSLEHEQYF.

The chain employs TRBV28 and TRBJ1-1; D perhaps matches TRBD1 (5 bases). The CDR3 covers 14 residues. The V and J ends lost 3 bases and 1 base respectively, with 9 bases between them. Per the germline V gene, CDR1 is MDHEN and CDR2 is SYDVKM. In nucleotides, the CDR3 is TGTGCCAGCAGTTTCGGTACAGGGAACACTGAAGCTTTCTTT. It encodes CASSFGTGNTEAFF.

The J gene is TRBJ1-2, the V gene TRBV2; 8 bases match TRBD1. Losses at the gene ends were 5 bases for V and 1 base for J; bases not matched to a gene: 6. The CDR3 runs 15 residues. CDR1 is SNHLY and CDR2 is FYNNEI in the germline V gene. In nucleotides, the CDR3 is TGTGCCAGCAGTTTGGACAGGGCCTATAACTATGGCTACACCTTC. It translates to CASSLDRAYNYGYTF.

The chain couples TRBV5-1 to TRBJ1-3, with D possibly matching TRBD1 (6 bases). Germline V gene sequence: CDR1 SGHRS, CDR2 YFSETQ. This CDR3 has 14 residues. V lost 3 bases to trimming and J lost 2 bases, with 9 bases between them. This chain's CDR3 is CASSYGGPGNTIYF. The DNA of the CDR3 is TGCGCCAGCAGCTACGGGGGGCCTGGAAACACCATATATTTT.